Listed below are T cell receptor beta chains from one sample, sequenced in a study of T cell responses to AZD1222 COVID-19 vaccine. Clones were read by immunoSEQ multiplex PCR, and TCRdb kept only the in-frame ones, dropping some. The data contain tens of thousands of clones, roughly 90% of them singletons. This specimen consisted of peripheral blood, obtained 28 days after the second AZD1222 dose. These receptor sequences come from an adult who received the AZD1222 COVID-19 vaccine. Both conserved end residues are part of each CDR3. D genes are given only for firm matches. Part of the rows lack a size; the others show once, few, many or a class for expanded clones.

abundance,j_gene,v_gene,d_gene,CDR3nt,CDR3aa
.,TRBJ2-7,TRBV7-9,.,TGTGCCAGCAGCTTGAGGGGTGATGGCGAGCAGTACTTC,CASSLRGDGEQYF
once,TRBJ2-1,TRBV5-1,TRBD1,TGCGCCAGCAGCCAAGGACAGGGGAATTACAATGAGCAGTTCTTC,CASSQGQGNYNEQFF
once,TRBJ1-3,TRBV3-1/TRBV3-2,.,TGTGCCAGCAGCCAAGGGGCCGTCTCTGGAAACACCATATATTTT,CASSQGAVSGNTIYF
.,TRBJ2-1,TRBV7-9,.,TGTGCCAGCAGCCCACGAGGGGGGGCAATCTACAATGAGCAGTTCTTC,CASSPRGGAIYNEQFF
.,TRBJ2-3,TRBV24-1,.,TGTGCCACCAGTGAGGGGGGGGCCCATACGCAGTATTTT,CATSEGGAHTQYF
.,TRBJ1-2,TRBV3-1/TRBV3-2,TRBD1,TGTGCCAGCACCCACGGGGCAGAGACAGGGTTTCGAGGCTACACCTTC,CASTHGAETGFRGYTF
.,TRBJ2-7,TRBV28,TRBD1,TGTGCCAGCAGTCTGGGACAGGAGGCGTCGCAGTACTTC,CASSLGQEASQYF
.,TRBJ2-3,TRBV29-1,.,TGCAGCGTTGGTTTGGGGGGCGCAGATACGCAGTATTTT,CSVGLGGADTQYF
.,TRBJ2-2,TRBV6-5,.,TGTGCCAGCAGTTGGCAGGGACAGAACACCGGGGAGCTGTTTTTT,CASSWQGQNTGELFF
.,TRBJ2-5,TRBV12-2,.,TGTGCAAGTCGCTCATTAATCGTCAGGGCACAGGGCAGAGAGACCCAGTACTTC,CASRSLIVRAQGRETQYF
.,TRBJ2-5,TRBV7-3,TRBD2,TGTGCCAGCAGCTTAATGGGCGGGGGGGCCCTGGAGACCCAGTACTTC,CASSLMGGGALETQYF
.,TRBJ2-7,TRBV27,.,TGTGCCAGCAGTTTAGGGTACGGGGTTTACGAGCAGTACTTC,CASSLGYGVYEQYF
once,TRBJ1-2,TRBV25-1,.,TGTGCCAGCAGTTCAGGGTCCCGAGGCTACACCTTC,CASSSGSRGYTF
.,TRBJ2-3,TRBV10-3,TRBD1,TGTGCCATCCGAACAGGGGTGAGCACAGATACGCAGTATTTT,CAIRTGVSTDTQYF
.,TRBJ2-5,TRBV10-3,TRBD1,TGTGCCATCAGTTCCGGACAGGGGGGCTTACAAGAGACCCAGTACTTC,CAISSGQGGLQETQYF
few,TRBJ2-6,TRBV4-1,.,TGCGCCAGCAGCCAAGAGGAGGAGGGGAGGTGGTCTGGGGCCAACGTCCTGACTTTC,CASSQEEEGRWSGANVLTF
.,TRBJ1-1,TRBV2,.,TGTGCCAGCAGTGACTACGGCGGAGGTAGTGCTTTCTTT,CASSDYGGGSAFF
once,TRBJ2-5,TRBV5-1,TRBD2,TGCGCCAGCAGCTTAATACTAGCGGACGAGACCCAGTACTTC,CASSLILADETQYF
.,TRBJ1-1,TRBV7-6,.,TGTGCCAGCAGCCCCGTCGGACACGAGAACACTGAAGCTTTCTTT,CASSPVGHENTEAFF
.,TRBJ2-7,TRBV9,TRBD1,TGTGCCAGCAGCCCGCGGACAGGGGGCTCCTACGAGCAGTACTTC,CASSPRTGGSYEQYF
.,TRBJ2-2,TRBV4-3,TRBD1,TGCGCCAGCAGCCAAGATCCGACAGGGGGCTGGACCGGGGAGCTGTTTTTT,CASSQDPTGGWTGELFF
.,TRBJ2-1,TRBV5-1,TRBD1,TGCGCCAGCAGCCCTGGACAGGGGAGGGCCTACAATGAGCAGTTCTTC,CASSPGQGRAYNEQFF
.,TRBJ1-2,TRBV4-1,.,TGCGCCAGCAGCCATCCTCAGACAGGAAACTATGGCTACACCTTC,CASSHPQTGNYGYTF
.,TRBJ2-1,TRBV7-9,TRBD2,TGTGCCAGCGAGGGTCTAGCGGTGTACAATGAGCAGTTCTTC,CASEGLAVYNEQFF
.,TRBJ1-5,TRBV15,.,TGTGCCACCAGCAGAGAACCCTCGGAGCCCCAGCATTTT,CATSREPSEPQHF
.,TRBJ1-2,TRBV29-1,TRBD1,TGCAGCGTTGAGGGAGGGGGCGTGTATGGCTACACCTTC,CSVEGGGVYGYTF
.,TRBJ2-1,TRBV3-1/TRBV3-2,.,TGTGCCAGCAGCCAAGATCTGGGGGGGGCCCTATACAATGAGCAGTTCTTC,CASSQDLGGALYNEQFF
.,TRBJ1-5,TRBV6-5,TRBD1,TGTGCCAGCAGTCCGGGACAGGGAGGCAATCAGCCCCAGCATTTT,CASSPGQGGNQPQHF
.,TRBJ2-6,TRBV5-1,.,TGCGCCAGCAGCCAGCAGGGACTTGGGGCCAACGTCCTGACTTTC,CASSQQGLGANVLTF
.,TRBJ2-7,TRBV5-6,TRBD1,TGTGCCAGCAGCTTGTGGACAGGACGGATCTACGAGCAGTACTTC,CASSLWTGRIYEQYF
.,TRBJ2-5,TRBV28,.,TGTGCCAGCAGTTCTCGGGAGGGGGCCCGAGAGACCCAGTACTTC,CASSSREGARETQYF
.,TRBJ2-7,TRBV28,TRBD1,TGTGCCAGCAGTACGACAGGGTTCTCCTACGAGCAGTACTTC,CASSTTGFSYEQYF
.,TRBJ1-1,TRBV5-1,TRBD1,TGCGCCAGCGGGACAGGGGGCTCGAACACTGAAGCTTTCTTT,CASGTGGSNTEAFF
.,TRBJ2-1,TRBV11-1,TRBD1,TGTGCCAGCAGCTTCCGGGGACAGGGTTCTTACAATGAGCAGTTCTTC,CASSFRGQGSYNEQFF
.,TRBJ2-3,TRBV5-1,.,TGCGCCAGCAGCTCCGCGACCAGCCAGGCCAATACGCAGTATTTT,CASSSATSQANTQYF
.,TRBJ2-5,TRBV11-2,.,TGTGCCAGCAGCCCCCTTTTGGCTCCCCAAGAGACCCAGTACTTC,CASSPLLAPQETQYF
.,TRBJ2-1,TRBV10-3,TRBD2,TGTGCCATCAGTCCGGCCCGGGGGGGTTCCTACAATGAGCAGTTCTTC,CAISPARGGSYNEQFF
.,TRBJ1-1,TRBV28,.,TGTGCCAGCAGCCTTAGGGCGACTGAAGCTTTCTTT,CASSLRATEAFF
.,TRBJ2-7,TRBV19,TRBD2,TGTGCCAGTAGTATAAAGGGACTAGCGGAACACCTCTCCTACGAGCAGTACTTC,CASSIKGLAEHLSYEQYF
.,TRBJ2-7,TRBV19,TRBD1,TGTGCCAGTAGTCTACAGGGGGCCCCCTACGAGCAGTACTTC,CASSLQGAPYEQYF
.,TRBJ1-5,TRBV6-5,.,TGTGCCAGCAGTCCCCGACAGGCGGGTCAGCCCCAGCATTTT,CASSPRQAGQPQHF
.,TRBJ2-1,TRBV4-3,TRBD2,TGCGCCAGCAGCCAAGATGAGTTTGGACTAGCGGGGGATGAGCAGTTCTTC,CASSQDEFGLAGDEQFF
once,TRBJ2-5,TRBV10-3,TRBD2,TGTGCCATCAGTGAGAAACGCGGGGGTCAAGAGACCCAGTACTTC,CAISEKRGGQETQYF
once,TRBJ2-7,TRBV5-4,.,TGTGCCAGCAGCTTTTTAGAGGGGGGGTTCTACGAGCAGTACTTC,CASSFLEGGFYEQYF
.,TRBJ1-1,TRBV6-1,TRBD1,TGTGCCAGCAGGGAAGGACAGGGGCTTCCTGAAGCTTTCTTT,CASREGQGLPEAFF
.,TRBJ1-6,TRBV5-1,.,TGCGCCAGCGGGGACCGGGATAATTCACCCCTCCACTTT,CASGDRDNSPLHF
.,TRBJ1-5,TRBV9,TRBD1,TGTGCCAGCAGCGGACAGGGTGTTGGAGCGCCCCAGCATTTT,CASSGQGVGAPQHF
once,TRBJ1-1,TRBV29-1,TRBD1,TGCAGCGCTGGACCCGGACAGGCTCTGAACACTGAAGCTTTCTTT,CSAGPGQALNTEAFF
few,TRBJ1-5,TRBV6-1,.,TGTGCCAGCAGTGAAGGTCGAGAACAGCCCCAGCATTTT,CASSEGREQPQHF
.,TRBJ1-2,TRBV28,TRBD1,TGTGCCAGCTTCTCTGGGCAGGGGGCATATGGCTACACCTTC,CASFSGQGAYGYTF
.,TRBJ1-6,TRBV18,.,TGTGCCAGCTCACCCCGAGGCGATAATTCACCCCTCCACTTT,CASSPRGDNSPLHF
once,TRBJ2-7,TRBV6-5,.,TGTGCCAGCATCAAACCCGGGGGCTACGAGCAGTACTTC,CASIKPGGYEQYF
.,TRBJ1-2,TRBV13,.,TGTGCCAGCAGCCTCGGGGGAAGGGGCTACACCTTC,CASSLGGRGYTF
.,TRBJ1-5,TRBV6-5,.,TGTGCCAGCAGTTACTCGAAACACCAAAATCAGCCCCAGCATTTT,CASSYSKHQNQPQHF
.,TRBJ2-7,TRBV6-5,.,TGTGCCAGCGGAGCGGGGCAGGGGTTCGAGCAGTACTTC,CASGAGQGFEQYF